One sample yielded the 27 T cell receptor beta chains listed below, sequenced in a study of PD-1 blockade in classical Hodgkin lymphoma. Libraries were prepared by immunoSEQ multiplex PCR; TCRdb keeps only in-frame clonotypes and omits some of them. The data hold more than 45,000 clones, with less than 95% observed a single time. Patients all relapsed after autologous stem cell transplantation, and there was variation in brentuximab vedotin exposure. This specimen was peripheral blood mononuclear cells (PBMCs), taken before the second cycle of nivolumab. Source of these receptors: a human donor with classical Hodgkin lymphoma.

The rearrangement joins TRBV19 to TRBJ1-5, with unresolved D. V dropped 5 bases and J dropped 5 bases, with 10 bases sitting between them. CDR1 LNHDA and CDR2 SQIVND come from the germline V gene (reference sequence). This CDR3 has 13 residues. DNA for the CDR3: TGTGCCAGTAGTCTAATGCTCGATCAGCCCCAGCATTTT. Its translation: CASSLMLDQPQHF.

The rearrangement links TRBV29-1 to TRBJ2-7; 9 bases fit TRBD2. The length of the CDR3 is 15 residues. Trimming took 0 bases from V and 3 from J; bases not matched to a gene: 6. Germline-derived CDR1 and CDR2 are SQVTM and ANQGSEA. The CDR3 coding sequence is TGCAGCGTTGAAGATATGACTAGCGGCAGCTACGAGCAGTACTTC. Translating it yields CSVEDMTSGSYEQYF.

The rearrangement links TRBV6-5 to TRBJ1-1, with 10 bases aligning to TRBD1. The CDR3 spans 15 residues. CDR1 and CDR2 from the germline V gene are MNHEY and SVGAGI. With 6 bases clipped from V and 6 bases from J, the junction kept 10 bases outside the gene matches. This CDR3 reads CASSGIGTGDPEAFF. CDR3 in DNA: TGTGCCAGCAGCGGAATCGGGACAGGGGACCCTGAAGCTTTCTTT.

CDR3 in DNA: TGTGCCAGCAGCTTGGTCCCCGGCTATAATTCACCCCTCCACTTT. This codes for CASSLVPGYNSPLHF. The V and J genes are TRBV5-5 and TRBJ1-6; D gene unclear. Germline assignment: CDR1 SGHKS and CDR2 YYEKEE (reference sequence). The CDR3 consists of 15 residues. V was clipped by 0 bases and J by 3 bases, with 7 bases between them.

This chain joins TRBV7-8 and TRBJ2-1; tentative D call: TRBD2 (6 bases). V gave up 1 base and J gave up 4 bases, with 8 bases separating them. Germline lookup yields CDR1 SGHVS and CDR2 FQNEAQ. The CDR3 is made up of 14 amino acids. CDR3 bases: TGTGCCAGCAGCTTAGGGGACTTATACAATGAGCAGTTCTTC. Translating gives CASSLGDLYNEQFF. Full variable domain (missing parts from reference TRBV7-8 and TRBJ2-1): GAGVSQSPRYKVAKRGQDVALRCDPISGHVSLFWYQQALGQGPEFLTYFQNEAQLDKSGLPSDRFFAERPEGSVSTLKIQRTQQEDSAVYLCASSLGDLYNEQFFGPGTRLTVL.

The chain carries TRBV5-8 and TRBJ2-7; tentative D call: TRBD1 (5 bases). V gave up 5 bases and J gave up 9 bases, with 12 bases separating them. The germline CDR1 and CDR2 sequences are SGHTS and YDEGEE. The CDR3 is 11 amino acids. The CDR3 here is CASRPPQGQYF. The CDR3 DNA reads as TGTGCCAGCAGGCCTCCCCAGGGGCAGTACTTC.

Concerning this clone: One end of the junction does not line up with germline, which may come from a read error. The rearrangement joins TRBV6-5 to TRBJ1-6; TRBD1 is a possible D gene (5 bases). Per the germline V gene, CDR1 is MNHEY and CDR2 is SVGAGI. CDR3 length: 13 amino acids. CDR3 sequence (DNA): TGTGCCAGCAGACCAGGGTATAGTTCACCCCTCCACTTT. Translated: CASRPGYSSPLHF.

V usage is TRBV7-8 and J usage is TRBJ1-2; a weak D match, TRBD1 (5 bases). Germline CDR1 and CDR2: SGHVS and FQNEAQ. There are 15 residues in the CDR3. Deletions cut 2 bases from V and 5 bases from J, with 15 bases between. CDR3 residues: CASSLFYRQDYGYTF. For the CDR3, the DNA is TGTGCCAGCAGCTTATTTTACAGGCAGGATTATGGCTACACCTTC.

The chain has TRBV5-6 and TRBJ2-1; possible D gene TRBD1, 6 bases. Per the germline V gene, CDR1 is SGHDT and CDR2 is YYEEEE. V was trimmed by 3 bases and J by 6 bases, leaving 13 bases between them. This CDR3 contains 14 residues. The CDR3 coding sequence is TGTGCCAGCAGCTGGACAGCGGAGGTCAATGAGCAGTTCTTC. Its translation: CASSWTAEVNEQFF.

The J gene is TRBJ2-5, the V gene TRBV7-2; the match to TRBD1 covers 11 bases. The CDR3 sequence is 16 residues long. Germline-derived CDR1 and CDR2 are SGHTA and FQGNSA. Trimming cost V 5 bases and J 4 bases; bases outside gene matches: 9. The CDR3 sequence is CASSQWTGGAGETQYF. The CDR3 nucleotides read TGTGCCAGCAGCCAATGGACAGGGGGCGCAGGAGAGACCCAGTACTTC.

The table lists this clone with a count of one. J is TRBJ2-2 and V is TRBV4-3; 8 bases agree with TRBD2. CDR1 is LGHNA and CDR2 is YSLEER in the germline V gene. The CDR3 covers 17 residues. V lost 1 base and J lost 4; bases outside the gene matches: 8. CDR3 nucleotide sequence: TGCGCCAGCAGCCAAGGGGTGTTAGCGGGATTCACCGGGGAGCTGTTTTTT. Translating gives CASSQGVLAGFTGELFF.

This sequence joins TRBV7-9 and TRBJ2-5, with 10 bases that match TRBD2. V gave up 3 bases and J gave up 5 bases; unmatched junction bases: 9. Per germline, CDR1 SEHNR and CDR2 FQNEAQ (reference sequence). This CDR3 has 16 residues. The CDR3 DNA follows: TGTGCCAGCAGCTTGGGGCTAGCGGGAGTTTCGGAGACCCAGTACTTC. Protein: CASSLGLAGVSETQYF.

The rearrangement links TRBV30 to TRBJ1-1; 7 positions match TRBD1. Germline V gene data show CDR1 as GTSNPN and CDR2 as SVGIG (reference sequence). V dropped 2 bases and J dropped 4; count of bases not matched to a gene: 13. This CDR3 region has 16 residues. For the CDR3, the DNA is TGTGCCTGGAGTCCAAGTGGGACAGCTATATTCACTGAAGCTTTCTTT. Its translation is CAWSPSGTAIFTEAFF.

This chain links TRBV27 with TRBJ1-2; D not certain. This CDR3 spans 14 amino acids. Germline V gives CDR1 MNHEY, CDR2 SMNVEV (reference sequence). Trimming pared 4 bases from V and 4 bases from J, leaving 13 bases between. The CDR3 here is CASSSNRNPYGYTF. Here the CDR3 DNA reads TGTGCCAGCAGTTCAAACCGCAATCCCTATGGCTACACCTTC.

This chain uses TRBV11-3 with TRBJ2-1; possibly TRBD1 for D (5 bases). The V end was cut by 8 bases, the J end by 4 bases, with 33 bases between. Germline V CDR1 and CDR2: SGHNT, YENEEA. The CDR3 loop spans 20 amino acids. The chain's CDR3 is CASYYRMGPLGAVGYNEQFF. The CDR3 nucleotides read TGTGCCAGCTACTACCGAATGGGGCCACTGGGTGCCGTGGGATACAATGAGCAGTTCTTC.

The V call is TRBV30, the J call TRBJ2-7; 9 nucleotides match TRBD2. Per the germline V gene, CDR1 is GTSNPN and CDR2 is SVGIG (reference sequence). The CDR3 has 15 residues. Trimming cost V 3 bases and J 3 bases; bases outside gene matches: 9. In nucleotides, the CDR3 is TGTGCCTGGAGAAGCGCGGGGGGGCTGTACTACGAGCAGTACTTC. Translated, it gives CAWRSAGGLYYEQYF. Combining the CDR3 with reference TRBV30 and TRBJ2-7 gives the whole variable domain SQTIHQWPATLVQPVGSPLSLECTVEGTSNPNLYWYRQAAGRGLQLLFYSVGIGQISSEVPQNLSASRPQDRQFILSSKKLLLSDSGFYLCAWRSAGGLYYEQYFGPGTRLTVT.

The chain combines TRBV6-6 with TRBJ2-2; D call uncertain. This CDR3 spans 13 amino acids. Germline V CDR1 and CDR2: MNHNY, SVGAGI (reference sequence). Trimming took off 5 bases at V and 5 bases at J, with 9 bases between the two ends. CDR3 bases: TGTGCCAGCAGTACCTCCGGGACCGGGGAGCTGTTTTTT. This translates into CASSTSGTGELFF.

The V gene is TRBV21-1, the J gene TRBJ2-7. TRBV21-1 has pseudogene status. There are 15 residues in the CDR3. The CDR3 loop reads CASSNSEGGKDEQYF. CDR3 DNA sequence: TGTGCCAGCAGCAACTCCGAGGGGGGTAAGGACGAGCAGTACTTC.

This chain links TRBV25-1 with TRBJ2-1; D not resolved. The CDR3 covers 13 residues. Deletions cut 6 bases from V and 8 bases from J, with 14 bases between. From germline, CDR1 is MGHDK and CDR2 SYGVNS. The CDR3 loop reads CASSLEDVHEQFF. DNA for the CDR3: TGTGCCAGCAGCCTAGAGGATGTGCATGAGCAGTTCTTC.

The rearrangement links TRBV4-1 to TRBJ1-6, with 8 bases lining up with TRBD1. Germline lookup yields CDR1 MGHRA and CDR2 YSYEKL. Trimming removed 0 bases from V and 8 bases from J; junction bases left unmatched: 6. The CDR3 has 16 amino acids. CDR3 DNA: TGCGCCAGCAGCCAAGACCGGACAGGGTATTATTCACCCCTCCACTTT. It yields the protein CASSQDRTGYYSPLHF.

The V and J genes are TRBV2 and TRBJ2-1; D possibly uses TRBD1 or TRBD2 (6 bases each). In germline, CDR1 is SNHLY, CDR2 FYNNEI. The length of the CDR3 is 14 residues. V was shortened by 7 bases and J by 8 bases, with 18 bases between the two germline ends. In DNA form, the CDR3 reads TGTGCCAGCATGATCGGGCCGAGGGGGGATGAGCAGTTCTTC. Translated, it gives CASMIGPRGDEQFF.

This clone has only one observation. The chain links TRBV5-1 to TRBJ2-5; TRBD1 might be the D (5 bases). The CDR3 sequence is 13 residues long. Trimming left V 3 bases short and J 4 bases short, with 10 bases between. Germline loops: CDR1 SGHRS, CDR2 YFSETQ. Here the CDR3 reads CASSSSRVETQYF. The CDR3 DNA reads as TGCGCCAGCAGCTCCTCCAGGGTAGAGACCCAGTACTTC.

The CDR3 loop is CASSVVGLGVWSEQFF. In DNA form, the CDR3 reads TGTGCCAGCAGCGTAGTTGGACTCGGGGTGTGGTCGGAGCAGTTCTTC. J is TRBJ2-1 and V is TRBV9; D might be TRBD2 (5 bases). Per germline, CDR1 SGDLS and CDR2 YYNGEE. The CDR3 has 16 residues. Trimming removed 0 bases from V and 10 bases from J, with 20 bases in between.

This clone appeared a few times. The chain recombines TRBV18 with TRBJ1-2; TRBD1 is a possible D gene (6 bases). The CDR3 consists of 16 residues. V was pared by 0 bases and J by 5 bases, with 16 bases between. CDR1 KGHSH and CDR2 LQKENI come from the germline V gene. The chain's CDR3 is CASSPPRWQGLYGYTF. The CDR3 coding sequence is TGTGCCAGCTCACCACCTCGTTGGCAGGGGTTGTATGGCTACACCTTC. The full variable domain, rest sourced from reference TRBV18 and TRBJ1-2, is NAGVMQNPRHLVRRRGQEARLRCSPMKGHSHVYWYRQLPEEGLKFMVYLQKENIIDESGMPKERFSAEFPKEGPSILRIQQVVRGDSAAYFCASSPPRWQGLYGYTFGSGTRLTVV.

This clone was recorded only once. This chain connects TRBV30 to TRBJ1-2; no reliable D call. The length of the CDR3 is 12 residues. V lost 1 base, J lost 5 bases, and 8 bases lay in between. Germline loops: CDR1 GTSNPN, CDR2 SVGIG (reference sequence). DNA for the CDR3: TGTGCCTGGAGTGAGGAACGGTATGGCTACACCTTC. It is translated as CAWSEERYGYTF.

This chain connects TRBV7-3 to TRBJ2-7; maybe TRBD2 (5 bases). The CDR3 consists of 15 residues. Looked up from germline, CDR1 is SGHTA and CDR2 is FQGTGA. V was clipped by 3 bases and J by 1 base, with 13 bases between them. The CDR3, as DNA: TGTGCCAGCAGCTTTGGCGGAGGACCATCCTACGAGCAGTACTTC. It yields the protein CASSFGGGPSYEQYF.

This chain links TRBV6-1 with TRBJ2-7; D possibly corresponds to TRBD1 (5 bases). V lost 5 bases to trimming and J lost 4 bases, with 9 bases between them. Germline-derived CDR1 and CDR2 are MNHNS and SASEGT. The CDR3 runs to 12 residues. Written as DNA, the CDR3 is TGTGCCAGCAGTCTACCAGGGTACGAGCAGTACTTC. It encodes CASSLPGYEQYF.